This TCR beta chain was recovered during a study of blood T cell repertoires in COVID-19. The data were produced by immunoSEQ multiplex PCR, yet TCRdb's version contains in-frame clones alone and is incomplete. The profile shows more than 85,000 clones, about 91% of them singletons. CDR1 and CDR2 (germline): SQVTM, ANQGSEA. The trim removed 6 bases at V and 4 bases at J, leaving 11 bases unmatched. The CDR3 is 14 residues long. The chain has TRBV29-1 and TRBJ2-7; 8 nucleotides align to TRBD2. Material for sequencing was peripheral blood. The sequence was obtained from a man between 18 and 35 years old with acute or convalescent COVID-19. The CDR3, as DNA: TGCAGCGTACGGGGGGGCGACTTCCTATACGAGCAGTACTTC. Translating it yields CSVRGGDFLYEQYF.